This TCR beta chain was recorded in a study of human thymus T cells. General study findings and limits: Related research reported highly overlapping thymic repertoires among unrelated individuals. Across thymic and blood repertoires, the usage of V and J genes appeared to be biased.

Resected material from corrective heart surgery provided the thymus tissue analysed. Donation came from healthy Finnish infants having corrective surgery for congenital heart defects. Germline-derived CDR1 and CDR2 are SGHVS and FQNEAQ. The CDR3 loop spans 16 amino acids. The ends were cut back, 1 base at V and 4 bases at J, with 14 bases in the middle. Points on this clone: Its antigen is as yet unknown.

The data were produced by immunoSEQ multiplex PCR, yet TCRdb's version contains in-frame clones alone and is incomplete. The profile shows about 78,000 clones, roughly 96% of them singletons. This TCR was recovered from a boy less than two years old with a congenital heart defect but otherwise immunologically healthy. The J gene is TRBJ2-1, the V gene TRBV7-8; a weak D match, TRBD2 (5 bases). The sequenced material came from thymus tissue. The CDR3 loop is CASSLVTSGPYNEQFF. The CDR3 DNA sequence: TGTGCCAGCAGCTTAGTGACCAGCGGCCCTTACAATGAGCAGTTCTTC.